Shown below are 13 T cell receptor beta chains from a single sample sequenced in a study of T cells after yellow fever vaccination. MiXCR, run by TCRdb on the 5' RACE reads, gives a single entry per CDR3 protein. The table has a few hundred thousand distinct CDR3 sequences, 3% to 4% seen once. This material consisted of CD4+ T cells sorted from PBMCs, taken 10 days after the yellow fever booster vaccination. These TCRs come from a man between 18 and 35 years old who received the YFV17D yellow fever vaccine.

This clonotype was seen at least ten times. The chain couples TRBV20-1 to TRBJ1-6; D not certain. CDR3 length equals 14 residues. The germline V gene encodes CDR1 DFQATT and CDR2 SNEGSKA (reference sequence). For the CDR3, the DNA is TGCAGCGCCCGACCTCCACGAACCCTTGCACCCCTCCACTTT. Amino acids: CSARPPRTLAPLHF.

This clonotype was recorded many times. The genes are TRBV19 and TRBJ2-2; tentatively, D is TRBD1 (5 bases). The V and J ends lost 6 bases and 3 bases respectively, with 8 bases between them. The germline gives CDR1 LNHDA, CDR2 SQIVND (reference sequence). The length of the CDR3 is 13 residues. The DNA of the CDR3 is TGTGCCAGTAGCCTACAGGACACCGGGGAGCTGTTTTTT. Encoded protein: CASSLQDTGELFF. Looking up the rest from reference TRBV19 and TRBJ2-2 gives the full variable domain: DGGITQSPKYLFRKEGQNVTLSCEQNLNHDAMYWYRQDPGQGLRLIYYSQIVNDFQKGDIAEGYSVSREKKESFPLTVTSAQKNPTAFYLCASSLQDTGELFFGEGSRLTVL.

This clonotype turned up a few times. The V call is TRBV12-3 or TRBV12-4, the J call TRBJ2-2; weak D call: TRBD1 (5 bases). The CDR3 consists of 15 residues. V lost 3 bases and J lost 4, with 12 bases in between. Here the CDR3 reads CASSFWRTLTGELFF. In nucleotides, the CDR3 is TGTGCCAGCAGTTTTTGGCGGACACTCACCGGGGAGCTGTTTTTT.

This clonotype was picked up a small number of times. The rearrangement uses TRBV20-1 and TRBJ2-5; 10 nucleotides line up with TRBD2. The CDR3 length is 14 residues. With 6 bases clipped from V and 6 bases from J, the junction kept 10 bases outside the gene matches. Per germline, CDR1 DFQATT and CDR2 SNEGSKA (reference sequence). The CDR3 DNA reads as TGCAGTGCCCATCCAGCGGGGGGGCGGAAGACCCAGTACTTC. It yields the protein CSAHPAGGRKTQYF.

This clonotype was counted ten times or more. V gene TRBV3-1 combines with J gene TRBJ2-2, with a possible D match to TRBD2 (5 bases). CDR1 and CDR2 (germline): LGHDT, YNNKEL (reference sequence). The CDR3 covers 14 residues. Deletions cut 3 bases from V and 1 base from J, with 6 bases between. The CDR3 loop is CASSHAGNTGELFF. Here the CDR3 DNA reads TGTGCCAGCAGCCATGCGGGGAACACCGGGGAGCTGTTTTTT.

The V gene is TRBV5-1, the J gene TRBJ1-6; D is undetermined. Germline-derived CDR1 and CDR2 are SGHRS and YFSETQ. V was trimmed by 0 bases and J by 8 bases, leaving 9 bases between them. CDR3 length: 14 residues. In nucleotides, the CDR3 is TGCGCCAGCAGCTTGGCAGGATTCTATTCACCCCTCCACTTT. It codes for CASSLAGFYSPLHF.

The chain has TRBV20-1 and TRBJ2-5; D is unresolved. This CDR3 spans 14 amino acids. The germline V gene encodes CDR1 DFQATT and CDR2 SNEGSKA (reference sequence). The V gene lost 5 bases and the J gene lost 7 bases, with 20 bases spanning the gap. The CDR3 spells CSASPTGFDGTQYF. The DNA of the CDR3 is TGCAGTGCTTCGCCAACGGGTTTCGACGGGACCCAGTACTTC.

This clonotype was counted ten times or more. The chain links TRBV15 to TRBJ2-5; TRBD2 matches 7 bases. The V gene end was trimmed by 4 bases and the J gene end by 5 bases; junction bases not matched to a gene: 1. CDR3 length: 12 amino acids. CDR1 LNHNV and CDR2 YYDKDF come from the germline V gene (reference sequence). This CDR3 is CATSMGGETQYF. The CDR3, as DNA: TGTGCCACCAGCATGGGAGGGGAGACCCAGTACTTC. The complete variable domain, with remaining parts taken from reference TRBV15 and TRBJ2-5, reads DAMVIQNPRYQVTQFGKPVTLSCSQTLNHNVMYWYQQKSSQAPKLLFHYYDKDFNNEADTPDNFQSRRPNTSFCFLDIRSPGLGDTAMYLCATSMGGETQYFGPGTRLLVL.

The table lists this clonotype with many counts. The rearrangement joins TRBV11-2 to TRBJ1-2; D gene ambiguous. Germline assignment: CDR1 SGHAT and CDR2 FQNNGV. The CDR3 sequence is 15 residues long. Trimming removed 1 base from V and 7 bases from J, with 16 bases in between. CDR3 in DNA: TGTGCCAGCAGCTTAGCGGATGACGCATCGGGTGGCTACACCTTC. Residues: CASSLADDASGGYTF. Filled out from reference TRBV11-2 and TRBJ1-2, the complete variable domain reads EAGVAQSPRYKIIEKRQSVAFWCNPISGHATLYWYQQILGQGPKLLIQFQNNGVVDDSQLPKDRFSAERLKGVDSTLKIQPAKLEDSAVYLCASSLADDASGGYTFGSGTRLTVV.

This clonotype was seen ten or more times. The rearrangement joins TRBV10-3 to TRBJ2-5; 10 bases match TRBD1. After removal of 6 bases from V and 4 bases from J, the junction contained 5 bases not matched to a gene. CDR1 ENHRY and CDR2 SYGVKD come from the germline V gene. The CDR3 is made up of 14 amino acids. The CDR3: CAIRAGTGVETQYF. DNA for the CDR3: TGTGCCATCAGGGCCGGGACAGGGGTAGAGACCCAGTACTTC.

The CDR3 DNA is TGTGCCAGCAGTTACGAGAGGAATCAGCCCCAGCATTTT. It is translated as CASSYERNQPQHF. V and J are TRBV6-2 or TRBV6-3 and TRBJ1-5, with D unclear. The CDR3 covers 13 residues. Trimming stripped 2 bases from V and 4 bases from J, with 6 bases between. Germline V CDR1 and CDR2: MNHEY, SVGEGT.

The chain is built from TRBV4-3 and TRBJ1-4; TRBD1 matches at 8 bases. There are 18 residues in the CDR3. Germline-derived CDR1 and CDR2 are LGHNA and YSLEER. Unmatched junction bases numbered 14, after V lost 1 base and J lost 7 bases. Written as DNA, the CDR3 is TGCGCCAGCAGCCAAGTTGGACAGGGAATCACTAGCGGTGAAAAACTGTTTTTT. The encoded protein is CASSQVGQGITSGEKLFF.

DNA of the CDR3: TGTGCCAGCAGCTTACCAGGGGGGGAACAGCCCCAGCATTTT. It specifies CASSLPGGEQPQHF. This sequence joins TRBV7-2 and TRBJ1-5, with 7 bases matching TRBD1. Germline V CDR1 and CDR2: SGHTA, FQGNSA. Trimming removed 2 bases from V and 7 bases from J; junction bases left unmatched: 5. The CDR3 is 14 residues long. Together with reference TRBV7-2 and TRBJ1-5, the CDR3 gives the full variable domain: GAGVSQSPSNKVTEKGKDVELRCDPISGHTALYWYRQSLGQGLEFLIYFQGNSAPDKSGLPSDRFSAERTGGSVSTLTIQRTQQEDSAVYLCASSLPGGEQPQHFGDGTRLSIL.